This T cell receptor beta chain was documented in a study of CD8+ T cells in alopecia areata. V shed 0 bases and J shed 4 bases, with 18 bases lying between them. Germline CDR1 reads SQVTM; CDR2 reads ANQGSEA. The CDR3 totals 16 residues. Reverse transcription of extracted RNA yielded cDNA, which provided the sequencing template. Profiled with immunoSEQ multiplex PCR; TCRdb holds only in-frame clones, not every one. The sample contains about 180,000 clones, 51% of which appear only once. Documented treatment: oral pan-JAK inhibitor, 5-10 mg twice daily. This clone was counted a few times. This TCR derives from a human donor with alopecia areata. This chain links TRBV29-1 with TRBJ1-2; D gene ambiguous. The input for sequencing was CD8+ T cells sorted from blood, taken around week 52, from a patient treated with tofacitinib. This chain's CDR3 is CSVEDRSGEPGYGYTF. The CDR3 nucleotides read TGCAGCGTTGAAGATCGGTCCGGTGAACCGGGCTATGGCTACACCTTC.